Presented here are 31 T cell receptor beta chains from one specimen sequenced in a study of blood T cell repertoires in COVID-19. Sequencing was performed with immunoSEQ multiplex PCR; in TCRdb, only in-frame clones are kept and a portion is missing. The repertoire has approximately 30,000 clones, roughly nine tenths of them found once; the top ten carry 5.4%. Sequenced: peripheral blood. Receptors were obtained from a human donor in a cohort sampled during active COVID-19.

The chain joins TRBV30 to TRBJ1-6, with a possible D match to TRBD1 (6 bases). The V end was cut by 3 bases, the J end by 7 bases, with 10 bases between. The CDR3 length is 13 residues. CDR1 and CDR2 from the germline V gene are GTSNPN and SVGIG (reference sequence). The CDR3 bases are TGTGCCTGGAGCGGACAGTCGAATTCACCCCTCCACTTT. The encoded protein is CAWSGQSNSPLHF.

In its sample, this clone was seen a few times. The V gene is TRBV2, the J gene TRBJ2-2; tentative D call: TRBD1 (7 bases). Germline values: CDR1 SNHLY, CDR2 FYNNEI. V lost 10 bases to trimming and J lost 0 bases, with 9 bases between them. The CDR3 spans 13 residues. CDR3 bases: TGTGCCACAGGGGGGACGAACACCGGGGAGCTGTTTTTT. Its translation is CATGGTNTGELFF.

This chain connects TRBV25-1 to TRBJ1-1; TRBD1 matches at 8 bases. Germline-derived CDR1 and CDR2 are MGHDK and SYGVNS. The CDR3 is 14 residues long. The J segment lost 6 bases and the V segment lost 6 bases, leaving 9 bases of the junction unmatched. The CDR3 loop reads CASRAGGRNAEAFF. In DNA form, the CDR3 reads TGTGCCAGCAGGGCAGGGGGCCGAAACGCTGAAGCTTTCTTT.

The CDR3 DNA sequence: TGTGCCACCAGTGATTGGGGACAGGGAGAGGGCTACGAGCAGTACGTC. This translates into CATSDWGQGEGYEQYV. The J gene is TRBJ2-7, the V gene TRBV24-1, with 9 bases fitting TRBD1. The germline V gene encodes CDR1 KGHDR and CDR2 SFDVKD. V lost 2 bases, J lost 3 bases, and 7 bases stayed unmatched. The CDR3 totals 16 residues.

The rearrangement joins TRBV5-4 to TRBJ1-1; 7 nucleotides match TRBD1. Trimming at V came to 2 bases and at J to 0 bases, leaving 7 bases not matched to a gene. The CDR3 loop spans 16 amino acids. Germline CDR1 and CDR2: SGHNT and YYREEE (reference sequence). CDR3 sequence reads: CASSFPTDRVNTEAFF. The CDR3 region has the DNA TGTGCCAGCAGCTTCCCGACCGACAGGGTGAACACTGAAGCTTTCTTT.

This clone has a handful of counts. V and J are TRBV9 and TRBJ2-1, with 11 bases fitting TRBD2. Trimming took 3 bases from V and 4 from J; bases not matched to a gene: 6. The CDR3 is made up of 16 amino acids. Germline V gives CDR1 SGDLS, CDR2 YYNGEE. The CDR3 loop reads CASSGGGTSGYNEQFF. The CDR3 coding sequence is TGTGCCAGCAGCGGAGGAGGGACTAGCGGATACAATGAGCAGTTCTTC.

This clone has only one observation. V is TRBV12-3 or TRBV12-4 and J is TRBJ2-7; D perhaps matches TRBD2 (5 bases). This CDR3 has 13 amino acids. The V end was cut by 4 bases, the J end by 6 bases, with 13 bases between. Here the CDR3 DNA reads TGTGCCAGCAGTTGGACTCCTGTTGGCGAGCAGTACGTC. It encodes CASSWTPVGEQYV.

The chain carries TRBV19 and TRBJ1-5, with TRBD1 matching 8 bases. J gave up 0 bases and V 6 bases, and 4 bases lay outside the gene matches. In germline, CDR1 is LNHDA, CDR2 SQIVND (reference sequence). The CDR3 extends over 15 amino acids. The CDR3: CASRTGVLSNQPQHF. The DNA for the CDR3 is TGTGCCAGTAGGACAGGGGTTCTTAGCAATCAGCCCCAGCATTTT.

The chain couples TRBV5-8 to TRBJ2-1, with D perhaps matching TRBD2 (5 bases). Germline assignment: CDR1 SGHTS and CDR2 YDEGEE. Between the trimmed V and J ends, which lost 3 bases and 9 bases, there was a span of 10 bases. The CDR3 is made up of 12 amino acids. CDR3 protein: CASSSGSREQFF. The CDR3 nucleotides are TGTGCCAGCAGCTCGGGGTCGCGTGAGCAGTTCTTC.

The rearrangement joins TRBV5-1 to TRBJ1-4; TRBD1 might be the D (5 bases). V lost 0 bases and J lost 5, with 8 bases in between. Germline V gene sequence: CDR1 SGHRS, CDR2 YFSETQ. The CDR3 covers 14 residues. The DNA of the CDR3 is TGCGCCAGCAGCTTGGAGGGGCTCAATGAAAAACTGTTTTTT. Translated: CASSLEGLNEKLFF.

This clone was seen only once. The chain couples TRBV2 to TRBJ2-7; maybe TRBD2 (5 bases). This CDR3 comprises 12 residues. Germline V gene data show CDR1 as SNHLY and CDR2 as FYNNEI. V gave up 2 bases and J gave up 6 bases, with 8 bases separating them. Here the CDR3 DNA reads TGTGCCAGCAGTGAATCCGGGGTCGAGCAGTACGTC. Protein: CASSESGVEQYV.

The chain recombines TRBV27 with TRBJ2-3, with 9 bases fitting TRBD2. CDR3 size: 16 residues. The J segment lost 6 bases and the V segment lost 1 base, leaving 8 bases of the junction unmatched. Germline CDR1 reads MNHEY; CDR2 reads SMNVEV (reference sequence). The CDR3 here is CASSLWGSGRSDTQYF. The CDR3 nucleotides read TGTGCCAGCAGTTTATGGGGTAGCGGGAGATCGGATACGCAGTATTTT.

This chain joins TRBV7-2 and TRBJ1-2; the match to TRBD1 covers 7 bases. V was clipped by 5 bases and J by 4 bases; unmatched bases: 22. This CDR3 is 19 amino acids long. Germline V gene lookup returns CDR1 SGHTA and CDR2 FQGNSA. The CDR3 DNA sequence: TGTGCCAGCAGCCGCCGAGCCACAGGGGCCGAGACTCGGGGCTATGGCTACACCTTC. It specifies CASSRRATGAETRGYGYTF.

The chain has TRBV6-1 and TRBJ2-3; TRBD2 aligns across 9 bases. Per germline, CDR1 MNHNS and CDR2 SASEGT. The CDR3 extends over 18 amino acids. Trimming took 2 bases from V and 2 from J; bases not matched to a gene: 11. The CDR3 DNA follows: TGTGCCAGCAGTGAAAGGCTAGGTGCGGGGGGGACCACAGATACGCAGTATTTT. It codes for CASSERLGAGGTTDTQYF.

V usage is TRBV10-3 and J usage is TRBJ1-1, with D uncertain. CDR1 is ENHRY, CDR2 SYGVKD, per germline. This CDR3 has 15 residues. Trimming left V 0 bases short and J 4 bases short, with 12 bases between. CDR3 loop: CAISESGVLSTEAFF. DNA of the CDR3: TGTGCCATCAGTGAGTCCGGAGTGCTGAGCACTGAAGCTTTCTTT.

The chain joins TRBV14 to TRBJ1-3, with D perhaps TRBD1 (6 bases). Looked up from germline, CDR1 is SGHDN and CDR2 is FVKESK. This CDR3 has 14 residues. V shed 4 bases and J shed 6 bases, with 13 bases lying between them. The CDR3 bases are TGTGCCAGCAGCCCCGCAGGGGTTGCAAACACCATATATTTT. Encoded protein: CASSPAGVANTIYF.

The chain is built from TRBV5-1 and TRBJ2-2; 7 bases are a match to TRBD1. With V trimmed by 4 bases and J by 3 bases, 3 bases remained unmatched. The CDR3 covers 14 residues. The germline V gene has CDR1 SGHRS and CDR2 YFSETQ. The CDR3 reads CASSQTGYTGELFF. The CDR3 DNA follows: TGCGCCAGCAGCCAGACAGGGTACACCGGGGAGCTGTTTTTT.

V is TRBV27 and J is TRBJ1-2; the match to TRBD1 covers 9 bases. The germline CDR1 and CDR2 sequences are MNHEY and SMNVEV (reference sequence). The CDR3 sequence is 15 residues long. The V segment lost 8 bases and the J segment 4 bases; nucleotides outside the gene matches: 11. CDR3 loop: CASGYTGQGRYGYTF. The CDR3 nucleotides are TGTGCCAGCGGGTATACGGGACAGGGTCGCTATGGCTACACCTTC.

The chain is built from TRBV7-9 and TRBJ2-1, with D perhaps TRBD2 (6 bases). Germline lookup yields CDR1 SEHNR and CDR2 FQNEAQ (reference sequence). CDR3 length equals 16 residues. V shed 5 bases and J shed 0 bases, with 14 bases lying between them. The CDR3 DNA reads TGTGCCAGCAGCCTTTGGGCGGGGAACTCCTACAATGAGCAGTTCTTC. Amino acids: CASSLWAGNSYNEQFF.

The genes are TRBV19 and TRBJ1-4; 9 bases line up with TRBD1. Germline V gene lookup returns CDR1 LNHDA and CDR2 SQIVND (reference sequence). CDR3 length equals 15 residues. Losses at the gene ends were 4 bases for V and 4 bases for J; bases not matched to a gene: 4. The DNA of the CDR3 is TGTGCCAGTAGTAGGGGGACAGGGAATAATGAAAAACTGTTTTTT. This translates into CASSRGTGNNEKLFF.

This clone has only one observation. The rearrangement links TRBV9 to TRBJ1-3, with 9 positions matching TRBD1. The CDR3 spans 15 residues. Losses at the gene ends were 3 bases for V and 11 bases for J; bases not matched to a gene: 12. Germline V lookup: CDR1 SGDLS, CDR2 YYNGEE. The CDR3 spells CASSARDRVYVAIYF. As DNA, the CDR3 is TGTGCCAGCAGCGCACGGGACAGGGTGTACGTCGCCATATATTTT.

This rearrangement joins TRBV28 to TRBJ2-5; D possibly corresponds to TRBD2 (7 bases). The CDR3 has 15 residues. V was clipped by 5 bases and J by 7 bases, with 20 bases between them. CDR1 MDHEN and CDR2 SYDVKM come from the germline V gene. The CDR3 DNA follows: TGTGCCAGCAGTCTGGGAGGGACACAGAAGGCGACCCAGTACTTC. The encoded protein is CASSLGGTQKATQYF. The full variable domain, its missing parts supplied by reference TRBV28 and TRBJ2-5, is DVKVTQSSRYLVKRTGEKVFLECVQDMDHENMFWYRQDPGLGLRLIYFSYDVKMKEKGDIPEGYSVSREKKERFSLILESASTNQTSMYLCASSLGGTQKATQYFGPGTRLLVL.

V and J are TRBV5-6 and TRBJ1-2; 11 bases fit TRBD1. CDR3 length: 14 residues. The V and J ends lost 4 bases and 4 bases, in that order; junction bases with no gene match: 3. Germline V gene lookup returns CDR1 SGHDT and CDR2 YYEEEE. CDR3 coding DNA: TGTGCCAGCAGCGCGGGACAGGGGGGCTATGGCTACACCTTC. It yields the protein CASSAGQGGYGYTF.

This chain uses TRBV9 with TRBJ2-5, with a weak D call TRBD1 (7 bases). The V and J ends lost 0 bases and 12 bases respectively, with 18 bases between them. The V gene's germline CDR1 is SGDLS and CDR2 YYNGEE. The CDR3 spans 14 residues. CDR3 bases: TGTGCCAGCAGCGTAGGCCAGGGGGGCCCAGGGGAGTACTTC. Translated: CASSVGQGGPGEYF.

The V call is TRBV6-5, the J call TRBJ1-2; D uncertain. This CDR3 has 14 residues. The germline V gene has CDR1 MNHEY and CDR2 SVGAGI. V gave up 2 bases and J gave up 8 bases, with 15 bases separating them. The CDR3, as DNA: TGTGCCAGCAGTTACGGCCAGGAGGAAAAGGGCTACACCTTC. Its protein is CASSYGQEEKGYTF.

This clone was observed once. The chain uses TRBV10-3 and TRBJ1-4; D ambiguous. The CDR3 sequence is 13 residues long. The germline gives CDR1 ENHRY, CDR2 SYGVKD. V was trimmed by 3 bases and J by 8 bases, leaving 10 bases between them. CDR3 sequence: CAISEMGGEKLFF. The CDR3 region has the DNA TGTGCCATCAGTGAAATGGGAGGCGAAAAACTGTTTTTT.

The chain is built from TRBV7-9 and TRBJ1-2; possible D gene TRBD1, 6 bases. The germline V gene encodes CDR1 SEHNR and CDR2 FQNEAQ (reference sequence). Trimming stripped 6 bases from V and 2 bases from J, with 16 bases between. The CDR3 is 15 amino acids. CDR3 protein: CASSSKTGGNYGYTF. Here the CDR3 DNA reads TGTGCCAGCAGTTCCAAGACAGGTGGGAACTATGGCTACACCTTC.

The V call is TRBV6-5, the J call TRBJ1-5; TRBD1 is a possible D gene (5 bases). The CDR3 contains 15 residues. Trimming removed 4 bases at V and 6 bases at J, with 16 bases between. CDR1 and CDR2 (germline): MNHEY, SVGAGI. CDR3 amino acids: CASSLDPGSVQPQHF. The CDR3 DNA is TGTGCCAGCAGTTTGGATCCAGGGTCGGTTCAGCCCCAGCATTTT.

This rearrangement joins TRBV3-1 (or the pseudogene TRBV3-2) to TRBJ1-6; 7 bases are shared with TRBD1. The CDR3 extends over 14 amino acids. Per the germline V gene, CDR1 is LGHDT and CDR2 is YNNKEL (reference sequence). Unmatched junction bases numbered 9, after V lost 7 bases and J lost 9 bases. CDR3 amino acids: CASNTGQSVSPLHF. As DNA, the CDR3 is TGTGCCAGCAATACGGGACAGTCCGTTTCACCCCTCCACTTT.

The V call is TRBV29-1, the J call TRBJ2-4; TRBD2 aligns across 11 bases. Looked up from germline, CDR1 is SQVTM and CDR2 is ANQGSEA. CDR3 length: 16 amino acids. With 2 bases clipped from V and 10 bases from J, the junction kept 13 bases outside the gene matches. In DNA, the CDR3 is TGCAGCGTTGAACTGGTAGCGGGGGGGCTGATAGGTATTCAGTACTTC. This gives the protein CSVELVAGGLIGIQYF.

The J gene is TRBJ1-1, the V gene TRBV4-3; D is unclear. The germline V gene encodes CDR1 LGHNA and CDR2 YSLEER. The CDR3 extends over 15 amino acids. Trimming removed 4 bases at V and 7 bases at J, with 19 bases between. CDR3 nucleotide sequence: TGCGCCAGCAGCCTCCAGGTAGAGGGCCTTTTTGAAGCTTTCTTT. Its translation is CASSLQVEGLFEAFF.